This T cell receptor beta chain was sequenced for a study of cytomegalovirus exposure and HLA in healthy donors. This clone appeared a few times. This PCR relied on a set of 60 Vbeta primers and 13 Jbeta primers. Profiled with immunoSEQ multiplex PCR; TCRdb holds only in-frame clones, not every one. In the table there are approximately 180,000 clones, about 13% of which are singletons. V lost 8 bases to trimming and J lost 0 bases, with 25 bases between them. Germline loops: CDR1 SNHLY, CDR2 FYNNEI. The CDR3 has 18 amino acids. The chain carries TRBV2 and TRBJ1-2, with no clear D. Sample: PBMCs. The sequence was collected from a man aged 50 to 60 in good health and CMV-seropositive. The CDR3 protein is CASPWEGMGSGSNYGYTF. CDR3 sequence (DNA): TGTGCCAGCCCTTGGGAGGGTATGGGCTCTGGCTCTAACTATGGCTACACCTTC.